The entry that follows covers one T cell receptor beta chain sequence. This table comes from immunoSEQ multiplex PCR, and its TCRdb copy is limited to in-frame clones, with some not included. The sample consists of about 15,000 clones, approximately 88% of them appearing once. This entry belongs to a study of PD-1 blockade in classical Hodgkin lymphoma. This CDR3 contains 16 residues. Germline CDR1 is MNHEY and CDR2 is SMNVEV (reference sequence). The V end lost 3 bases, the J end lost 1 base, and 15 bases lay between the germline ends. Documented time point: cycle 4 day 1 (C4D1), after five to seven weeks of nivolumab. Following autologous stem cell transplantation, relapse occurred in every patient, and exposure to brentuximab vedotin varied. The study isolated CD8+ T cells from thawed PBMCs by magnetic negative selection.

This clonotype was obtained from a human donor with classical Hodgkin lymphoma. The material sequenced was CD8+ T cells from blood, taken before the fourth cycle of nivolumab. The chain joins TRBV27 to TRBJ1-1, with D perhaps TRBD1 (6 bases). The CDR3 nucleotides read TGTGCCAGCAGTTTGGGGGGGGCGTATGCGAACACTGAAGCTTTCTTT. Its protein is CASSLGGAYANTEAFF.